In this sample, the clone carrying this TCR beta chain turned up many times. Its target is not known. The data belong to a study of T cells after yellow fever vaccination. Overall study context: Each low-cell-number fraction was prepared by means of SMART-Seq v4 Ultra Low Input.

TCRdb analysed the 5' RACE reads with MiXCR anew, one entry per CDR3 protein. The data show some 340,000 distinct CDR3 sequences, with about 4% seen just once and about 26% held by the top ten. General study results and limits: Weaker overall was a secondary response that nonetheless peaked faster, on day 5 versus 15.

Germline V gene sequence: CDR1 GTSNPN, CDR2 SVGIG (reference sequence). This CDR3 contains 15 residues. Trimming cost V 5 bases and J 4 bases, with 21 bases left between them. The chain employs TRBV30 and TRBJ2-7; tentatively, D is TRBD1 (5 bases). Here the sequenced sample was PBMCs, taken 5 days after the yellow fever booster vaccination. The source is a man younger than 30 who received the YFV17D yellow fever vaccine. For the CDR3, the DNA is TGTGCCTGGCAGCCCGGGCAGGGCATCGTTTACGAGCAGTACTTC. Translated, it gives CAWQPGQGIVYEQYF. Supplemented by reference TRBV30 and TRBJ2-7, the full variable domain reads SQTIHQWPATLVQPVGSPLSLECTVEGTSNPNLYWYRQAAGRGLQLLFYSVGIGQISSEVPQNLSASRPQDRQFILSSKKLLLSDSGFYLCAWQPGQGIVYEQYFGPGTRLTVT.